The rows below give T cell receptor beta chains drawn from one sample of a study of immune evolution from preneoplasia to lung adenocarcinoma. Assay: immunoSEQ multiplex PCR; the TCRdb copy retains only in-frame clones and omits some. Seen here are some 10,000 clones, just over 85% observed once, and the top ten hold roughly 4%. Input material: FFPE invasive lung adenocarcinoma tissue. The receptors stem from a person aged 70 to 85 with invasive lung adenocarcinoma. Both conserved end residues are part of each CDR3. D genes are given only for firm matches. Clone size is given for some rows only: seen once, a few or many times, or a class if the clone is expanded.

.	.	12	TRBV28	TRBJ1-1	CASGSVDSEAFF	TGTGCCAGCGGATCAGTCGACAGCGAAGCTTTCTTT
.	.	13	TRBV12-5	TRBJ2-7	CASGTFLRTEQYF	TGTGCTAGTGGTACCTTCCTGCGGACCGAGCAGTACTTC
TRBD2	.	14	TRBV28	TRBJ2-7	CASSLASGRYEQYF	TGTGCCAGCAGTTTAGCTAGCGGGAGATACGAGCAGTACTTC
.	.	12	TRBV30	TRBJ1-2	CAWSPAGDGYTF	TGTGCCTGGAGTCCGGCAGGGGATGGCTACACCTTC
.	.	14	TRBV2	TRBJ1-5	CASSETSGNQPQHF	TGTGCCAGCAGTGAGACCAGCGGCAATCAGCCCCAGCATTTT
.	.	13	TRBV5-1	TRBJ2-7	CASSLPTPYEQYF	TGCGCCAGCAGCCTCCCTACCCCCTACGAGCAGTACTTC
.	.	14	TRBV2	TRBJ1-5	CASSVDGGNQPQHF	TGTGCCAGCAGTGTGGACGGGGGCAATCAGCCCCAGCATTTT
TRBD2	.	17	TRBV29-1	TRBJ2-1	CSVVGLAGFSSYNEQFF	TGCAGCGTTGTAGGTCTAGCGGGGTTCAGCTCCTACAATGAGCAGTTCTTC
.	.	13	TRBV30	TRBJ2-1	CAWSVYRWDEQFF	TGTGCCTGGAGTGTTTATAGATGGGATGAGCAGTTCTTC
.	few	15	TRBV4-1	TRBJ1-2	CASSPSDGGGYGYTF	TGCGCCAGCAGCCCGTCGGACGGAGGGGGCTATGGCTACACCTTC
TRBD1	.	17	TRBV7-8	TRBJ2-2	CASSLEGGQGDTGELFF	TGTGCCAGCAGCTTAGAAGGCGGGCAGGGGGACACCGGGGAGCTGTTTTTT
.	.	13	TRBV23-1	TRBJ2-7	CASTSHAHYEQYF	TGCGCCAGCACATCCCATGCCCACTACGAGCAGTACTTC
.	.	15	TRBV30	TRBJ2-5	CAWSVTGTPWGAQYF	TGTGCCTGGAGTGTCACCGGGACCCCTTGGGGGGCCCAGTACTTC
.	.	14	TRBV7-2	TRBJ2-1	CASSTIAGSNEQFF	TGTGCCAGCAGTACCATTGCCGGGAGTAATGAGCAGTTCTTC
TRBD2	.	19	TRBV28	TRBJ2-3	CASSLWGTSGRAIRDTQYF	TGTGCCAGCAGTTTATGGGGGACTAGCGGGAGGGCCATTAGGGATACGCAGTATTTT
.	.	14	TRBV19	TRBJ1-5	CASSSRADNQPQHF	TGTGCCAGTAGTTCAAGGGCAGATAATCAGCCCCAGCATTTT
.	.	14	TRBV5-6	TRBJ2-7	CASSLGAVGYEQYF	TGTGCCAGCAGCTTGGGGGCAGTCGGCTACGAGCAGTACTTC
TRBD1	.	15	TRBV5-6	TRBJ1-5	CASSQRQGSLQPQHF	TGTGCCAGCAGCCAACGACAGGGAAGTCTTCAGCCCCAGCATTTT
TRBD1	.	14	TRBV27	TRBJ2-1	CASSLARGYNEQFF	TGTGCCAGCAGTTTAGCCAGGGGGTACAATGAGCAGTTCTTC
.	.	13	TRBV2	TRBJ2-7	CASKVRSSYEQYF	TGTGCCAGCAAAGTGAGGAGCTCCTACGAGCAGTACTTC
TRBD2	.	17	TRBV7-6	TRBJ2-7	CASSATATSGMVFEQYF	TGTGCCAGCAGCGCCACTGCGACTAGCGGTATGGTTTTCGAGCAGTACTTC
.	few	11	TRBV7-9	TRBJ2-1	CASSLQAEQFF	TGTGCCAGCAGCTTACAGGCTGAGCAGTTCTTC
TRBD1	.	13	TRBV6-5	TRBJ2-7	CASRWQGAGEQYF	TGTGCCAGCAGATGGCAGGGGGCCGGCGAGCAGTACTTC
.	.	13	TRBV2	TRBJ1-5	CASSLGRDQPQHF	TGTGCCAGCAGTCTAGGACGGGATCAGCCCCAGCATTTT
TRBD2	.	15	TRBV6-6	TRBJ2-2	CASSGSGGVGGELFF	TGTGCCAGCAGTGGCAGCGGGGGGGTTGGCGGGGAGCTGTTTTTT
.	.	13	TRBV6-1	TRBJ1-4	CASSEDRYEKLFF	TGTGCCAGCAGTGAGGACAGATACGAAAAACTGTTTTTT
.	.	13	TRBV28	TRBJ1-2	CASSLTGTKSYTF	TGTGCCAGCAGTCTAACCGGGACTAAAAGCTACACCTTC
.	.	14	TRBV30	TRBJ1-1	CAWSFRARNTEAFF	TGTGCCTGGAGTTTCAGGGCGAGAAACACTGAAGCTTTCTTT
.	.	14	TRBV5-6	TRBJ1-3	CASSLGVAGNTIYF	TGTGCCAGCAGCTTAGGAGTTGCTGGAAACACCATATATTTT
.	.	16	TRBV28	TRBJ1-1	CASSFPGLIPGTEAFF	TGTGCCAGCAGTTTTCCGGGACTTATACCGGGGACTGAAGCTTTCTTT
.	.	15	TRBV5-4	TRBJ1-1	CASSLVDVRDTEAFF	TGTGCCAGCAGCTTGGTAGATGTTAGGGACACTGAAGCTTTCTTT
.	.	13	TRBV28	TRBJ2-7	CASSLGGSYEQYF	TGTGCCAGCAGTTTAGGGGGATCCTACGAGCAGTACTTC
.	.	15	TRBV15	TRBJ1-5	CATSRDVGGLQPQHF	TGTGCCACCAGCAGAGATGTGGGAGGTCTTCAGCCCCAGCATTTT
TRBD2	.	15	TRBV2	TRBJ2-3	CASSRLAAPTDTQYF	TGTGCCAGCAGTCGACTAGCGGCGCCCACAGATACGCAGTATTTT
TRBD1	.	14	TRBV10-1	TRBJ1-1	CASREDREDTEAFF	TGCGCCAGCAGGGAGGACAGGGAGGACACTGAAGCTTTCTTT
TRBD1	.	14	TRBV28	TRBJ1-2	CASRLGGGAGGYTF	TGTGCCAGCAGATTGGGAGGGGGCGCGGGTGGCTACACCTTC
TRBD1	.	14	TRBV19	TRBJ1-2	CASSLDRGLYGYTF	TGTGCCAGTAGTCTCGACAGGGGCCTCTATGGCTACACCTTC
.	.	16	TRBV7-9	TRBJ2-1	CASRSHLAVDYNEQFF	TGTGCCAGCAGGTCACATTTAGCGGTTGACTACAATGAGCAGTTCTTC